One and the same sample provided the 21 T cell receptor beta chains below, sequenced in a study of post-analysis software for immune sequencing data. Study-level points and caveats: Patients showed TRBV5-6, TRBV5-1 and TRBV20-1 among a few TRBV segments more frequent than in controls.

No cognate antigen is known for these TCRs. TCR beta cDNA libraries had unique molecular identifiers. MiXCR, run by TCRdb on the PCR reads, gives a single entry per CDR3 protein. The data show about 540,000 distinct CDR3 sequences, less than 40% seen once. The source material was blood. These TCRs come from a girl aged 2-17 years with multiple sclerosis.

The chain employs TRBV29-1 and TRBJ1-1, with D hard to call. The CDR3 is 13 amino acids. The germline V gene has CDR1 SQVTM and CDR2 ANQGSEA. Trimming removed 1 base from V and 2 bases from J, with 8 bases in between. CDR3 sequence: CSVEGFSNTEAFF. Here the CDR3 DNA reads TGCAGCGTTGAAGGGTTTTCAAACACTGAAGCTTTCTTT.

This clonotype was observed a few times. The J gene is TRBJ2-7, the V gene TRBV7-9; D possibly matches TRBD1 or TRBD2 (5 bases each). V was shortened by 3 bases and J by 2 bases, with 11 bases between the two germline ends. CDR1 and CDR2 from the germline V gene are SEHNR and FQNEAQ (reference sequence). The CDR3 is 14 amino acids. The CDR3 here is CASSFRDAAYEQYF. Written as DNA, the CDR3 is TGTGCCAGCAGCTTCCGGGACGCAGCCTACGAGCAGTACTTC.

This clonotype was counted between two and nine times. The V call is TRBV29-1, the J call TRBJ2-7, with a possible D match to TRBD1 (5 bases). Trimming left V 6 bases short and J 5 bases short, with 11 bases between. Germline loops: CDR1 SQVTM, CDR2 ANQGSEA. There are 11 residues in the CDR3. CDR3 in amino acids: CSVFRDNEQYF. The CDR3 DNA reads TGCAGCGTGTTCAGGGATAACGAGCAGTACTTC.

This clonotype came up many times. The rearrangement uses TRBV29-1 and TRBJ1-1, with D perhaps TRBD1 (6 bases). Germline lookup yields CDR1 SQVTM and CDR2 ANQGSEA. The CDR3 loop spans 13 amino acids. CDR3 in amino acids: CTTEGGTNTEAFF. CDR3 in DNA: TGCACCACTGAAGGGGGAACTAACACTGAAGCTTTCTTT.

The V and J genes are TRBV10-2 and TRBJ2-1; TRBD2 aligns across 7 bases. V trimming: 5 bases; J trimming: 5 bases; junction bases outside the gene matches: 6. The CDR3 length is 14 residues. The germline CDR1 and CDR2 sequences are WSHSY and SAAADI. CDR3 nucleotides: TGCGCCAGCAGTTTAGCGGGCGTTAACAATGAGCAGTTCTTC. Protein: CASSLAGVNNEQFF.

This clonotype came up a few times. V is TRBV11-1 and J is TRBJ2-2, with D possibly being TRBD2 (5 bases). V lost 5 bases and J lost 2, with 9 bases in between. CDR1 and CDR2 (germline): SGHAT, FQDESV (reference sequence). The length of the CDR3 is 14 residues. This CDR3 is CASSRTGNTGELFF. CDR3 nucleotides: TGTGCCAGCAGCAGGACGGGAAACACCGGGGAGCTGTTTTTT.

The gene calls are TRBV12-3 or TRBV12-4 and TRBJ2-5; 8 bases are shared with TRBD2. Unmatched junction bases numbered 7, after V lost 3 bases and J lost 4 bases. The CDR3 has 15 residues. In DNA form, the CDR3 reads TGTGCCAGCAGTTTTTCGGGAGGGGACGGAGAGACCCAGTACTTC. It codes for CASSFSGGDGETQYF.

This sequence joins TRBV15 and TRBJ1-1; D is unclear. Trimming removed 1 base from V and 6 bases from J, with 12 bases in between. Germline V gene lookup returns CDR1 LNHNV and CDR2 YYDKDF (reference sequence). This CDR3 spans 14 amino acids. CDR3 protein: CATSRVPEGPEAFF. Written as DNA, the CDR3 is TGTGCCACCAGCAGAGTCCCTGAGGGCCCTGAAGCTTTCTTT.

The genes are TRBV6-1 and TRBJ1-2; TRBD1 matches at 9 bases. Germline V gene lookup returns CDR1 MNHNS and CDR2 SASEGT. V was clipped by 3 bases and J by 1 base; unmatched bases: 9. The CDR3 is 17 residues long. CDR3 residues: CASSEGQGTEINYGYTF. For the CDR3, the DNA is TGTGCCAGCAGTGAGGGACAGGGAACCGAAATTAACTATGGCTACACCTTC.

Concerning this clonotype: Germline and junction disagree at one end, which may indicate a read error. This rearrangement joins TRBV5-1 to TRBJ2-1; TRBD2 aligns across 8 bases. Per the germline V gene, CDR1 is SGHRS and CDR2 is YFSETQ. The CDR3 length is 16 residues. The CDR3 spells CASSLAQSGGYSEQFF. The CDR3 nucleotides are TGCGCCAGCAGCTTGGCACAGAGCGGGGGCTACAGTGAGCAGTTCTTC.

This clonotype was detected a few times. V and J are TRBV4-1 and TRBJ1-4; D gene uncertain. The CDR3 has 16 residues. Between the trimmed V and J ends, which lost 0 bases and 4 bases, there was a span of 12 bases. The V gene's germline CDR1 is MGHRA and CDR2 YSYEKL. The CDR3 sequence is CASSQDLGRDNEKLFF. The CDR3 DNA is TGCGCCAGCAGCCAAGATTTGGGGAGGGATAATGAAAAACTGTTTTTT.

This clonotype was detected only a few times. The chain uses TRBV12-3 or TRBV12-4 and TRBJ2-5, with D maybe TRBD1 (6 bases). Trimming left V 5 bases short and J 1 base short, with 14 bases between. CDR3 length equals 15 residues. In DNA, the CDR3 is TGTGCCAGCAGTCGAGGACAGTTCCCCCAAGAGACCCAGTACTTC. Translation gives CASSRGQFPQETQYF.

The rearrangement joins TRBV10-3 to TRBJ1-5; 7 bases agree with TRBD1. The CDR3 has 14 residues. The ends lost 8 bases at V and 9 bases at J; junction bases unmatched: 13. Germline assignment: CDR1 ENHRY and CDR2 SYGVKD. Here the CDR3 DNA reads TGTGCCATCGGGGACAGCTTGGAACGGGGGCCCCAGCATTTT. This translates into CAIGDSLERGPQHF.

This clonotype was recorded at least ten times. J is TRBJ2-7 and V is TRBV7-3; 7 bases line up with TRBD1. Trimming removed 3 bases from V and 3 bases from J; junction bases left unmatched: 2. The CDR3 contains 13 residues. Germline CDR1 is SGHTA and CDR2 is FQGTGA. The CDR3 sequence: CASSLGQRYEQYF. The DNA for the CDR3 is TGTGCCAGCAGCTTGGGACAGCGCTACGAGCAGTACTTC.

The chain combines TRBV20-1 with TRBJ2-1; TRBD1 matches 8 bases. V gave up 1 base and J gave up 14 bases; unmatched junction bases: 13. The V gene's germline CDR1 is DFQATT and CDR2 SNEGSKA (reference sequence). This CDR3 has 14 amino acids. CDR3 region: CSARVMGQDVLEFF. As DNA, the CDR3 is TGCAGTGCTAGAGTTATGGGACAGGACGTTTTGGAGTTCTTC.

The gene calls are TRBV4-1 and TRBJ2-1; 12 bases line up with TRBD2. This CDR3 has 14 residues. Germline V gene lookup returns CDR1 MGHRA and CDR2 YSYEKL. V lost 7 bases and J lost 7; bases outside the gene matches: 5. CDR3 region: CASKALAGGNEQFF. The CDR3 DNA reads TGCGCCAGCAAGGCACTAGCGGGGGGTAATGAGCAGTTCTTC.

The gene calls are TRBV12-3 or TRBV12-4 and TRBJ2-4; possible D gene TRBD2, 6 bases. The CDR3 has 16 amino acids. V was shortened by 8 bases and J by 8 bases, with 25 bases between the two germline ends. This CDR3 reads CASYWDLTGPKHIQYF. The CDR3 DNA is TGTGCCAGCTATTGGGACTTAACCGGACCAAAACACATTCAGTACTTC.

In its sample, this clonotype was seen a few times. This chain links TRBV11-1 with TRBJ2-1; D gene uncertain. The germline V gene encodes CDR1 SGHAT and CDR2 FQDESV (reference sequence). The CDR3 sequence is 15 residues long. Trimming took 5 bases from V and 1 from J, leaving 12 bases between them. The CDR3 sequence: CASSPEHSSYNEQFF. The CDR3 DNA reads TGTGCCAGCAGCCCAGAACATAGTTCCTACAATGAGCAGTTCTTC.

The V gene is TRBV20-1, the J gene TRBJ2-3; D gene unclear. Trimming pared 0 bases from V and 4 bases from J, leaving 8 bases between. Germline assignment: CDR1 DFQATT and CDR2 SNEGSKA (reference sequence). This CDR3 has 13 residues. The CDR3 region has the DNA TGCAGTGCTAGAGACATTAACGCAGATACGCAGTATTTT. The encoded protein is CSARDINADTQYF.

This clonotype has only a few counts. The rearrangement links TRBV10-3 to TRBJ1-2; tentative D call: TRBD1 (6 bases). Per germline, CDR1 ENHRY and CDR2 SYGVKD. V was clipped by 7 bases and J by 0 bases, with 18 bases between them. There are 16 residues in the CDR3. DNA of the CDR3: TGTGCCATCACGGGAACCGGGACACCGACTAACTATGGCTACACCTTC. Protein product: CAITGTGTPTNYGYTF.

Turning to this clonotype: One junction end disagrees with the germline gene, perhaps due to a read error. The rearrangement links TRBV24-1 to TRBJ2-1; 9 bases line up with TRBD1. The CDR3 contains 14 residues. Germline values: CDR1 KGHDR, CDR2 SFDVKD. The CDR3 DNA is TGTGCCACCAGTGATACAGGGGGCCACAATGAGCAGGTCTTC. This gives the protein CATSDTGGHNEQVF.